This T cell receptor beta chain is from a study of T-cell memory formation after mild COVID-19. Study at large: There were largely donor-specific TCR clusters.

5'RACE with constant-segment primers built TCRalpha and TCRbeta cDNA libraries with UMIs. TCRdb reanalysed the 5' RACE reads using MiXCR and keeps one entry per CDR3 protein. The sample has approximately 300,000 distinct CDR3 sequences, approximately 19% seen once. The CDR3 has 15 residues. The germline V and J ends were trimmed by 0 bases and 1 base, with 10 bases remaining between them. The germline V gene encodes CDR1 MGHRA and CDR2 YSYEKL. Sequenced input: PBMCs or a T cell subset sorted from them (not recorded which). The TCR sequence derives from a young man who had mild COVID-19 (a few samples of this study predate the infection). Cell type and time point are not known. The chain uses TRBV4-1 and TRBJ2-7, with D maybe TRBD2 (5 bases). In DNA form, the CDR3 reads TGCGCCAGCAGCCAAGACTCGGGCGGGTCCTACGAGCAGTACTTC. The encoded protein is CASSQDSGGSYEQYF.